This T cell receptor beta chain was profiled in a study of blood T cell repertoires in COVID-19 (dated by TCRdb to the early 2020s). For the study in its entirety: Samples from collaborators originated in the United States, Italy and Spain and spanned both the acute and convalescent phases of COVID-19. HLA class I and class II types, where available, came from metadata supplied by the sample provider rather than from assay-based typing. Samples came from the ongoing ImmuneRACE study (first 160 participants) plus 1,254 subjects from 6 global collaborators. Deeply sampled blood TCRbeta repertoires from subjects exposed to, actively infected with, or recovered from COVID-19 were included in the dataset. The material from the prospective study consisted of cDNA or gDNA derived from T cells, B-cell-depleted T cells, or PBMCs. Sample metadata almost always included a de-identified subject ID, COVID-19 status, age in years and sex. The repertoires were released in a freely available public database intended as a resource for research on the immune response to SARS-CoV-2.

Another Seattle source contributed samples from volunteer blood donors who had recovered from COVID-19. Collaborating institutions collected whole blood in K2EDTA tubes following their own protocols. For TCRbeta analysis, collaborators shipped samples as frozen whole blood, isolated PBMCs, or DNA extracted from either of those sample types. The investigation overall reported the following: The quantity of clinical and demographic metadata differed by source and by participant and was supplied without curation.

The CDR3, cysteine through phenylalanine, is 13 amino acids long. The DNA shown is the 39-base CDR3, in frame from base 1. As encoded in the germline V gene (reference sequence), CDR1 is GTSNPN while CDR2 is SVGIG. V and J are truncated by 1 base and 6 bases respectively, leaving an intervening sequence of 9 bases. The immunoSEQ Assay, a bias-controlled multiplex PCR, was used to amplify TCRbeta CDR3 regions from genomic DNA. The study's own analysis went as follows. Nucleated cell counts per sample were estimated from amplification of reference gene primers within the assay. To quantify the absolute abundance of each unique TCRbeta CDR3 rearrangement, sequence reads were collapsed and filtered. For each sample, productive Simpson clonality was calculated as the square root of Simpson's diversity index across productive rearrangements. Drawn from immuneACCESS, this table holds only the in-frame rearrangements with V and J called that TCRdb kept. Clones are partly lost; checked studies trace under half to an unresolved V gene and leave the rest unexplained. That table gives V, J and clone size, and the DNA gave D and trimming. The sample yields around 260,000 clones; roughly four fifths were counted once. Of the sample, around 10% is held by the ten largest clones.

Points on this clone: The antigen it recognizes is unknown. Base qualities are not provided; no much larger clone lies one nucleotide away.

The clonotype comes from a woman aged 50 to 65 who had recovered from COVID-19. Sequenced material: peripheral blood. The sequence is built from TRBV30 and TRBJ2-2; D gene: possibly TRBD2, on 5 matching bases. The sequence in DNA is TGTGCCTGGAGTGCTAGCTTGGCCGGGGAGCTGTTTTTT. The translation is CAWSASLAGELFF.